This TCR beta chain was observed in a study of T-cell memory formation after mild COVID-19. The V and J ends lost 6 bases and 7 bases, in that order; junction bases with no gene match: 8. This CDR3 contains 14 residues. TCR alpha and TCR beta cDNA libraries carrying sample barcodes and UMIs were produced by 5'RACE using constant-segment primers. One entry per CDR3 protein results from TCRdb running MiXCR on the 5' RACE reads. The table records a few hundred thousand distinct CDR3 sequences, more than 13% of them present only once. On this clonotype: Its matching antigen is unknown.

Study-level results: Clones that shrank (day 15 to 85) were balanced CD4/CD8, whereas later expanders leaned CD4+. The main location of contracting CD4+ clones was CM and EM, and that of contracting CD8+ clones was EMRA. Pre-infection memory already had some responding clones, implying cross-reactive memory joined.

This sequence originates from a man aged 18 to 30 who had mild COVID-19 (a few samples of this study predate the infection). Cell type and time point are not known. What was sequenced was PBMCs or a T cell subset sorted from them (not recorded which). The chain carries TRBV12-3 or TRBV12-4 and TRBJ1-1; 10 bases match TRBD1. CDR3 coding DNA: TGTGCCAGCAGCCCAACGACAGGGGGCTTTGAAGCTTTCTTT. This translates into CASSPTTGGFEAFF.